What follows is one T cell receptor beta chain and its context. The data belong to a study of blood T cell repertoires in COVID-19. Study-wide background: PBMCs, B-cell-depleted T cells, or T cells provided the cDNA or gDNA that made up the material.

The CDR3 extends over 15 amino acids. Trimming took 5 bases from V and 4 from J; bases not matched to a gene: 11. CDR1 MNHEY and CDR2 SMNVEV come from the germline V gene (reference sequence). Some clones are missing from TCRdb's copy, which holds only in-frame ones; the method was immunoSEQ multiplex PCR. The sample holds over 120,000 clones, roughly 79% seen once. This sequence was found in a woman aged 60 to 75 with acute or convalescent COVID-19. The sample was peripheral blood. The chain couples TRBV27 to TRBJ2-7; 7 positions agree with TRBD2. This chain's CDR3 is CASSPSTTSSYEQYF. CDR3 nucleotides: TGTGCCAGCAGTCCCTCGACGACTAGCAGTTACGAGCAGTACTTC.